These 23 T cell receptor beta chains were all obtained from the same sample, sequenced in a study of regulatory T cells in long-lasting Graves disease. Stated time point: persistent/refractory GD, antithyroid drugs over 5 years with positive TRAb. PBMCs were the source of the RNA used for TCR sequencing. CDR3-region Arm-PCR and iRepertoire HTBI primers produced the TCR beta libraries. TCRdb reprocessed the multiplex PCR reads with MiXCR, giving one entry per CDR3 protein. The repertoire has roughly 700,000 distinct CDR3 sequences, about 32% of them found once; the top ten carry around 42%. The sample was peripheral blood mononuclear cells (PBMCs), taken when the disease was refractory, from a patient treated with antithyroid drugs. These receptors all come from a female donor with Graves disease.

This clonotype has ten or more counts. The V call is TRBV5-5, the J call TRBJ1-1, with D unclear. The CDR3 has 14 residues. V gave up 0 bases and J gave up 1 base, with 7 bases separating them. Germline V gene lookup returns CDR1 SGHKS and CDR2 YYEKEE (reference sequence). The CDR3 spells CASSLETRNTEAFF. CDR3 nucleotide sequence: TGTGCCAGCAGCTTGGAGACGAGGAACACTGAAGCTTTCTTT.

This clonotype was observed many times. This chain joins TRBV20-1 and TRBJ1-1; maybe TRBD1 (5 bases). CDR3 size: 14 residues. V was cut by 0 bases and J by 1 base, with 9 bases left in between. CDR1 and CDR2 (germline): DFQATT, SNEGSKA (reference sequence). The CDR3 here is CSARDMGPNTEAFF. The CDR3 DNA follows: TGCAGTGCTAGAGATATGGGGCCGAACACTGAAGCTTTCTTT.

The chain uses TRBV20-1 and TRBJ1-1; D possibly corresponds to TRBD1 (5 bases). V lost 6 bases, J lost 9 bases, and 11 bases lay in between. The CDR3 spans 10 residues. Germline values: CDR1 DFQATT, CDR2 SNEGSKA (reference sequence). CDR3 in amino acids: CSAGTPKAFF. The CDR3 coding sequence is TGCAGTGCGGGGACCCCAAAAGCTTTCTTT.

As concerns this clonotype: As the CDR3 is not closed by the conserved phenylalanine or tryptophan, this likely results from a read error. V usage is TRBV6-2 or TRBV6-3 and J usage is TRBJ2-7; 12 nucleotides match TRBD2. CDR3 length equals 14 residues. The J segment lost 1 base and the V segment lost 5 bases, leaving 0 bases of the junction unmatched. CDR1 MNHEY and CDR2 SVGEGT come from the germline V gene. CDR3 residues: CASSLAGGSYEQYL. Written as DNA, the CDR3 is TGTGCCAGCAGTCTAGCGGGAGGGTCCTACGAGCAGTACCTC.

As regards this clonotype: The final CDR3 position lacks the conserved phenylalanine or tryptophan, pointing to a likely read error. The gene calls are TRBV10-3 and TRBJ1-5, with no clear D. Trimming left V 0 bases short and J 2 bases short, with 11 bases between. Germline V lookup: CDR1 ENHRY, CDR2 SYGVKD. This CDR3 contains 16 residues. CDR3 in amino acids: CAISESVGIGNQPQHL. The CDR3 bases are TGTGCCATCAGTGAGTCGGTAGGGATCGGCAATCAGCCCCAGCATCTT.

V usage is TRBV20-1 and J usage is TRBJ2-1, with TRBD2 matching over 7 bases. The trim removed 6 bases at V and 0 bases at J, leaving 8 bases unmatched. The germline gives CDR1 DFQATT, CDR2 SNEGSKA (reference sequence). CDR3 length: 15 amino acids. This CDR3 reads CSARRGESSYNEQFF. CDR3 nucleotide sequence: TGCAGTGCCAGACGGGGGGAGAGCTCCTACAATGAGCAGTTCTTC.

The V gene is TRBV2, the J gene TRBJ2-1; 7 bases line up with TRBD2. Losses at the gene ends were 5 bases for V and 2 bases for J; bases not matched to a gene: 9. Germline-derived CDR1 and CDR2 are SNHLY and FYNNEI. This CDR3 contains 16 residues. The CDR3 region is CASSIRLARAYNEQFF. The CDR3 nucleotides read TGTGCCAGCAGTATTAGACTAGCTAGGGCCTACAATGAGCAGTTCTTC.

V and J are TRBV6-2 or TRBV6-3 and TRBJ2-7; a weak D match, TRBD1 (6 bases). V dropped 5 bases and J dropped 3 bases, with 11 bases sitting between them. CDR3 length equals 13 residues. Looked up from germline, CDR1 is MNHEY and CDR2 is SVGEGT. The CDR3 DNA reads TGTGCCAGCAGTAGGGGACAATACTACGAGCAGTACTTC. Its protein product is CASSRGQYYEQYF.

The table lists this clonotype with a few counts. The gene calls are TRBV12-3 or TRBV12-4 and TRBJ2-7, with a possible D match to TRBD2 (6 bases). The CDR3 runs to 13 residues. V shed 1 base and J shed 7 bases, with 11 bases lying between them. The CDR3 sequence: CASSLVREREQYF. The CDR3 bases are TGTGCCAGCAGTTTAGTTCGGGAGAGGGAGCAGTACTTC.

This clonotype was picked up a small number of times. The CDR3 spells CAWSPSRGQGGYTF. In nucleotides, the CDR3 is TGTGCCTGGAGTCCGAGCAGGGGGCAAGGCGGCTACACCTTC. The J gene is TRBJ1-2, the V gene TRBV30; TRBD1 agrees at 8 bases. The CDR3 loop spans 14 amino acids. Unmatched junction bases numbered 10, after V lost 2 bases and J lost 8 bases. Germline CDR1 GTSNPN, CDR2 SVGIG (reference sequence).

The rearrangement joins TRBV27 to TRBJ2-7; tentative D call: TRBD1 (6 bases). This CDR3 comprises 13 residues. V lost 7 bases and J 3 bases, leaving 13 bases between the germline ends. Germline values: CDR1 MNHEY, CDR2 SMNVEV (reference sequence). CDR3 bases: TGTGCCAGCACCCGACAGGACGGCTACGAGCAGTACTTC. Translated, it gives CASTRQDGYEQYF.

The sample holds a few counts of this clonotype. J is TRBJ1-4 and V is TRBV14; no clear D. Germline-derived CDR1 and CDR2 are SGHDN and FVKESK. With 2 bases removed from V and 0 bases from J, the gap between germline ends came to 13 bases. This CDR3 has 17 residues. CDR3 region: CASSQTRWEATNEKLFF. CDR3 DNA: TGTGCCAGCAGCCAAACTCGATGGGAGGCAACTAATGAAAAACTGTTTTTT.

The chain recombines TRBV7-9 with TRBJ1-2; D is unresolved. Germline assignment: CDR1 SEHNR and CDR2 FQNEAQ (reference sequence). This CDR3 contains 13 residues. V was shortened by 5 bases and J by 7 bases, with 14 bases between the two germline ends. In nucleotides, the CDR3 is TGTGCCAGCAGCCCCCCGAAAGGCGGTGGCTACACCTTC. Encoded protein: CASSPPKGGGYTF.

This clonotype was observed a single time. A much larger clone lies one base from this, so it may be a read error. V is TRBV6-2 or TRBV6-3 and J is TRBJ2-5; a weak D match, TRBD2 (6 bases). Germline loops: CDR1 MNHEY, CDR2 SVGEGT. CDR3 length equals 14 residues. The CDR3 loop is CASGYGTQKETQYF. DNA of the CDR3: TGTGCCAGCGGTTACGGGACTCAAAAAGAGACCCAGTACTTC.

This clonotype was picked up many times. This chain links TRBV6-1 with TRBJ1-1; D ambiguous. The CDR3 has 14 residues. Germline-derived CDR1 and CDR2 are MNHNS and SASEGT. The V and J ends lost 7 bases and 1 base respectively, with 13 bases between them. The CDR3 loop reads CASTLSSQNTEAFF. The CDR3 DNA reads as TGTGCCAGCACCCTATCGTCGCAGAACACTGAAGCTTTCTTT.

Ten or more counts support this clonotype. The rearrangement joins TRBV12-3 or TRBV12-4 to TRBJ1-1; D call uncertain. The CDR3 loop spans 13 amino acids. V lost 1 base to trimming and J lost 3 bases, with 6 bases between them. The CDR3 coding sequence is TGTGCCAGCAGTTTAGGGGATGACACTGAAGCTTTCTTT. Translation: CASSLGDDTEAFF.

This sequence joins TRBV19 and TRBJ1-5; a possible D gene is TRBD1 (6 bases). Germline V gene lookup returns CDR1 LNHDA and CDR2 SQIVND (reference sequence). The V and J ends lost 9 bases and 4 bases respectively, with 13 bases between them. This CDR3 has 13 amino acids. CDR3 in amino acids: CASKDRPNQPQHF. CDR3 nucleotides: TGTGCCAGCAAAGACAGGCCTAATCAGCCCCAGCATTTT.

V is TRBV13 and J is TRBJ1-5; 8 bases are shared with TRBD1. J gave up 7 bases and V 2 bases, and 10 bases lay outside the gene matches. The germline gives CDR1 PRHDT, CDR2 FYEKMQ (reference sequence). The CDR3 has 16 amino acids. The CDR3: CASSLSHGQGPQPQHF. The DNA of the CDR3 is TGTGCCAGCAGCTTATCGCACGGACAGGGCCCCCAGCCCCAGCATTTT.

This clonotype was seen ten or more times. The chain links TRBV12-3 or TRBV12-4 to TRBJ1-2; D is uncertain. This CDR3 region has 12 residues. V was cut by 2 bases and J by 8 bases, with 9 bases left in between. The CDR3 reads CASSLYRQGYTF. Written as DNA, the CDR3 is TGTGCCAGCAGTTTATACAGACAAGGCTACACCTTC.

This clonotype showed up many times. V usage is TRBV6-5 and J usage is TRBJ2-4, with TRBD2 as a possible D gene (5 bases). This CDR3 has 15 residues. Germline-derived CDR1 and CDR2 are MNHEY and SVGAGI. The germline V and J ends were trimmed by 0 bases and 8 bases, with 14 bases remaining between them. As DNA, the CDR3 is TGTGCCAGCAGTTACTCGGCTAGCTTTGGAGACATTCAGTACTTC. Encoded protein: CASSYSASFGDIQYF.

This clonotype has more than one count but fewer than ten. The V call is TRBV9, the J call TRBJ1-6; 8 bases line up with TRBD1. With V trimmed by 8 bases and J by 8 bases, 9 bases remained unmatched. This CDR3 contains 14 residues. From germline, CDR1 is SGDLS and CDR2 YYNGEE. CDR3 loop: CASGQGEEDSPLHF. Here the CDR3 DNA reads TGTGCCAGTGGACAGGGCGAAGAGGATTCACCCCTCCACTTT.

The J gene is TRBJ2-2, the V gene TRBV5-1; D ambiguous. This CDR3 has 14 residues. Trimming left V 1 base short and J 0 bases short, with 4 bases between. Germline assignment: CDR1 SGHRS and CDR2 YFSETQ. The CDR3 protein is CASSLTTNTGELFF. The DNA for the CDR3 is TGCGCCAGCAGCTTGACAACGAACACCGGGGAGCTGTTTTTT.

The chain is built from TRBV19 and TRBJ1-5, with a tentative D call TRBD1 (5 bases). This CDR3 is built from 13 residues. The germline V gene has CDR1 LNHDA and CDR2 SQIVND (reference sequence). V was cut by 3 bases and J by 7 bases, with 10 bases left in between. In DNA form, the CDR3 reads TGTGCCAGTAGTATTCAGGGTTACCAGCCCCAGCATTTT. This gives the protein CASSIQGYQPQHF.